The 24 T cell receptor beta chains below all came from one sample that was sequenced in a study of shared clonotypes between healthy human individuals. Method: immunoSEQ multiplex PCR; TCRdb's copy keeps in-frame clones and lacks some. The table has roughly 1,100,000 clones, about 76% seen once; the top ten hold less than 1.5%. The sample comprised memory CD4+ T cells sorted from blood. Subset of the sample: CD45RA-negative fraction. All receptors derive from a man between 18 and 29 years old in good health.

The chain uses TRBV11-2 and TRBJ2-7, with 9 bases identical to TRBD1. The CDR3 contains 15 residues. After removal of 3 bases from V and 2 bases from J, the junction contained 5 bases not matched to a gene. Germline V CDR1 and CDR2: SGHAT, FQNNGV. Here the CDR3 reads CASSFATGGPYEQYF. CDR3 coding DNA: TGTGCCAGCAGCTTCGCCACAGGGGGCCCCTACGAGCAGTACTTC.

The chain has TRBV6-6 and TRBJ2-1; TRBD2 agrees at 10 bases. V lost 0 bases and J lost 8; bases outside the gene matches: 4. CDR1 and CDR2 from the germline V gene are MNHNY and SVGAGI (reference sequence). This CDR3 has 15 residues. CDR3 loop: CASSYSGLATDEQFF. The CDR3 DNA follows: TGTGCCAGCAGTTACTCGGGACTAGCGACCGATGAGCAGTTCTTC.

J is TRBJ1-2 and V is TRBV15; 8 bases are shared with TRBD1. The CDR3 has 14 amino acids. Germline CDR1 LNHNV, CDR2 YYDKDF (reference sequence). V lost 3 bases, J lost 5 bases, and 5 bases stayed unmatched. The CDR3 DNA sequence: TGTGCCACCAGCAGCCCGGACAGGGTTTATGGCTACACCTTC. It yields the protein CATSSPDRVYGYTF.

CDR3 region: CASSIAPRDRGPNQPQHF. The CDR3 region has the DNA TGTGCCAGTAGTATAGCCCCCCGGGACAGGGGGCCGAATCAGCCCCAGCATTTT. The V call is TRBV19, the J call TRBJ1-5; 12 nucleotides align to TRBD1. CDR3 size: 18 residues. Germline trimming cut 1 base from V and 4 bases from J; bases unmatched to any gene: 8. CDR1 and CDR2 (germline): LNHDA, SQIVND (reference sequence).

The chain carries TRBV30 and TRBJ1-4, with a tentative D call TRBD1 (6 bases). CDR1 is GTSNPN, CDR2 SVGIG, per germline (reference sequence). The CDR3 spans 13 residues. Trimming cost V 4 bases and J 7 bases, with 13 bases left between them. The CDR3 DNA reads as TGTGCCTGGAAGGGCAGGGGCAGTGAAAAACTGTTTTTT. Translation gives CAWKGRGSEKLFF.

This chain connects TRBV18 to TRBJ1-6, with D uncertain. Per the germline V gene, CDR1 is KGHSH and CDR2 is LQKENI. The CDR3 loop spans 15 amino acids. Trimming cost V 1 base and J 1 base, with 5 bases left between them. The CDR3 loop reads CASSPLQSYNSPLHF. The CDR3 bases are TGTGCCAGCTCACCACTTCAGTCCTATAATTCACCCCTCCACTTT.

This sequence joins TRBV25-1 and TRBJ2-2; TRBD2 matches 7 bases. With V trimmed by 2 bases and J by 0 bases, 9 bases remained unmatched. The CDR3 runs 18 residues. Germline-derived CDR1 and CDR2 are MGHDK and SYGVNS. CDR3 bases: TGTGCCAGCAGTGAAAGCCCCGGAGCGGGGACGAACACCGGGGAGCTGTTTTTT. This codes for CASSESPGAGTNTGELFF.

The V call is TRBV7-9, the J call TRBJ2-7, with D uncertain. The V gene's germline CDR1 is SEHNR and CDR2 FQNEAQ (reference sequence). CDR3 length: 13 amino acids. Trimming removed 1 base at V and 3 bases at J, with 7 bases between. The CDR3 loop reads CASSLGWDYEQYF. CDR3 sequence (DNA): TGTGCCAGCAGCTTAGGGTGGGACTACGAGCAGTACTTC.

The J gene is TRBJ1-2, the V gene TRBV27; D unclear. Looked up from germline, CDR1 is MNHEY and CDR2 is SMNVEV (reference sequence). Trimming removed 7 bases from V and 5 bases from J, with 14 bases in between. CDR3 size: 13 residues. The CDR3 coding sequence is TGTGCCAGCAAGGAATCTGGACGATATGGCTACACCTTC. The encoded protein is CASKESGRYGYTF.

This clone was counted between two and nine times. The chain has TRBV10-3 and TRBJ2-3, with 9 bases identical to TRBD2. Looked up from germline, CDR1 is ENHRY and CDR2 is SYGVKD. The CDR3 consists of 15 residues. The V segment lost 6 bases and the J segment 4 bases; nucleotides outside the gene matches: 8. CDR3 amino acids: CAISFRGLASDTQYF. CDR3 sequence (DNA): TGTGCCATCAGCTTCCGGGGACTAGCCTCAGATACGCAGTATTTT.

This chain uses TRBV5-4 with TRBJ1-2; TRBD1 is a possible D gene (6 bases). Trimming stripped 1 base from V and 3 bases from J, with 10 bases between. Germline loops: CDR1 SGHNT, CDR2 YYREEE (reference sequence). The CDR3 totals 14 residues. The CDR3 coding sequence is TGTGCCAGCAGCTTGCCTCGACAGGACTATGGCTACACCTTC. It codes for CASSLPRQDYGYTF.

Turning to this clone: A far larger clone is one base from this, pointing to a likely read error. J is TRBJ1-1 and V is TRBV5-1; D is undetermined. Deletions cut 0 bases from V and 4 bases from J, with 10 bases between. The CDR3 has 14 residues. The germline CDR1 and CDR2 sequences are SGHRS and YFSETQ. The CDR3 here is CASSLGQHGTEAFF. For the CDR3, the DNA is TGCGCCAGCAGCTTGGGGCAGCACGGCACTGAAGCTTTCTTT.

The CDR3 coding sequence is TGTGCCAGCAGCTTAGAGGGGGGGATCCAAGAGACCCAGTACTTC. This encodes CASSLEGGIQETQYF. This sequence joins TRBV7-8 and TRBJ2-5; TRBD2 might be the D (7 bases). V lost 1 base, J lost 1 base, and 10 bases lay in between. Per the germline V gene, CDR1 is SGHVS and CDR2 is FQNEAQ. This CDR3 has 15 amino acids.

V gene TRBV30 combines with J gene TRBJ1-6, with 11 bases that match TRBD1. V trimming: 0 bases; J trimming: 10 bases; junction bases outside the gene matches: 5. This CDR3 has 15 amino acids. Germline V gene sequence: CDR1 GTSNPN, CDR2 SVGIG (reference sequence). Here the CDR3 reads CAWSVGQGVSSPLHF. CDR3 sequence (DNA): TGTGCCTGGAGTGTGGGACAGGGGGTTTCCTCACCCCTCCACTTT. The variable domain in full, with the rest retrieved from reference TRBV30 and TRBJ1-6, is SQTIHQWPATLVQPVGSPLSLECTVEGTSNPNLYWYRQAAGRGLQLLFYSVGIGQISSEVPQNLSASRPQDRQFILSSKKLLLSDSGFYLCAWSVGQGVSSPLHFGNGTRLTVT.

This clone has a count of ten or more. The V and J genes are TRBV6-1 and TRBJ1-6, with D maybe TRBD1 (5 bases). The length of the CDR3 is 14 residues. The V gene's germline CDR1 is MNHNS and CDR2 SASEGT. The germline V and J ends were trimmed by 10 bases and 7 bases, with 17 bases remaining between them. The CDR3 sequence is CATRQRRENSPLHF. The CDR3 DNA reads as TGTGCCACGCGACAGAGAAGGGAAAATTCACCCCTCCACTTT.

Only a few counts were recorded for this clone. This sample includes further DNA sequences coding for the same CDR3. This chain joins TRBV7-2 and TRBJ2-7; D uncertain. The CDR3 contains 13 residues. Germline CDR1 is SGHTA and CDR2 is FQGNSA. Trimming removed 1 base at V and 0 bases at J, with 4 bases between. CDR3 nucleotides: TGTGCCAGCAGCTTAGACGGCTCCTACGAGCAGTACTTC. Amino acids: CASSLDGSYEQYF. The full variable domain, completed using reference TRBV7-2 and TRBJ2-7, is GAGVSQSPSNKVTEKGKDVELRCDPISGHTALYWYRQSLGQGLEFLIYFQGNSAPDKSGLPSDRFSAERTGGSVSTLTIQRTQQEDSAVYLCASSLDGSYEQYFGPGTRLTVT.

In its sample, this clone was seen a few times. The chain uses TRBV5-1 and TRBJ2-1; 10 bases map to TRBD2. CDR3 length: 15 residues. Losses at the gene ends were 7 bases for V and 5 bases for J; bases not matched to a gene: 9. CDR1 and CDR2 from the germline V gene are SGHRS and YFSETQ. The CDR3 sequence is CASGPGLAANNEQFF. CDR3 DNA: TGCGCCAGCGGACCTGGACTAGCGGCCAACAATGAGCAGTTCTTC.

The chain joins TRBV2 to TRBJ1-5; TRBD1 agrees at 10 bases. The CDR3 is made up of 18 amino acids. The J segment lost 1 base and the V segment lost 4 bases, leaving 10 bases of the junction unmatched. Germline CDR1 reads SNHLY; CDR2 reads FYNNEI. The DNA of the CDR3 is TGTGCCAGCAGTGGGGCTCCGGGACAGGGGATCAGCAATCAGCCCCAGCATTTT. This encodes CASSGAPGQGISNQPQHF.

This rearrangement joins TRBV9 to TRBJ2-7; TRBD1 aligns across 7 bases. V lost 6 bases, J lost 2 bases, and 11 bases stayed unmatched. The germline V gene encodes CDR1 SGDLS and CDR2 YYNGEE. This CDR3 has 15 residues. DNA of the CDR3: TGTGCCAGCACTCCCAACCGGGACAGTGCCTACGAGCAGTACTTC. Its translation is CASTPNRDSAYEQYF. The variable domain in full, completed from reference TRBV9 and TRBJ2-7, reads DSGVTQTPKHLITATGQRVTLRCSPRSGDLSVYWYQQSLDQGLQFLIQYYNGEERAKGNILERFSAQQFPDLHSELNLSSLELGDSALYFCASTPNRDSAYEQYFGPGTRLTVT.

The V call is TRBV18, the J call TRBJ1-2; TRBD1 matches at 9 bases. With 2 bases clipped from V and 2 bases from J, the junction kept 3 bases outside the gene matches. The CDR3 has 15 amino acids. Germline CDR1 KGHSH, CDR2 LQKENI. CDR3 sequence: CASSPVTGGNYGYTF. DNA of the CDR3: TGTGCCAGCTCACCAGTGACAGGGGGAAACTATGGCTACACCTTC.

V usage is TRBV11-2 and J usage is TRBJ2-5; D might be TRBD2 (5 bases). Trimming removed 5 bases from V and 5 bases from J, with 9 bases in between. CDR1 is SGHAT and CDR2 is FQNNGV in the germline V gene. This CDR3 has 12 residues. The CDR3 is CASSPRGETQYF. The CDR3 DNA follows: TGTGCCAGCAGCCCGCGAGGGGAGACCCAGTACTTC.

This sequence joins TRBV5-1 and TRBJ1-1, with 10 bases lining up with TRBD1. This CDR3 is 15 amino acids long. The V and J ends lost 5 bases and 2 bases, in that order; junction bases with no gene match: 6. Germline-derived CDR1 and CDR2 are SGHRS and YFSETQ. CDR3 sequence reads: CASSPGTGDNTEAFF. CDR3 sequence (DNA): TGCGCCAGCAGTCCCGGGACAGGGGACAACACTGAAGCTTTCTTT.

The CDR3 sequence is CASSKRNSGNEQFF. In nucleotides, the CDR3 is TGTGCCAGCAGTAAGAGGAATTCGGGCAATGAGCAGTTCTTC. V and J are TRBV6-1 and TRBJ2-1, with no clear D. The V gene's germline CDR1 is MNHNS and CDR2 SASEGT. CDR3 length: 14 residues. Trimming removed 5 bases from V and 6 bases from J, with 14 bases in between.

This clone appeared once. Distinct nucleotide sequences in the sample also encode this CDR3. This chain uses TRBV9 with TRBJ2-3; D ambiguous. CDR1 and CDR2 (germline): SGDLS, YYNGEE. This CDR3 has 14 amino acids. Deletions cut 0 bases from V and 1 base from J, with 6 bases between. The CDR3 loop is CASSVGTGTDTQYF. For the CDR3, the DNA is TGTGCCAGCAGCGTAGGGACGGGCACAGATACGCAGTATTTT.